This passage covers 21 T cell receptor beta chains from one sample sequenced in a study of neurological immune-mediated disorders. TCRdb re-called the 5' RACE reads with MiXCR, one entry per CDR3 protein. The data show approximately 49,000 distinct CDR3 sequences, less than 12% seen once. Time point specified: longitudinal time-point 1 (baseline). The source material was PBMCs. All receptors derive from a middle-aged woman in good health.

At least ten counts were recorded for this clonotype. J is TRBJ1-4 and V is TRBV7-2, with TRBD1 identical over 9 bases. The CDR3 spans 15 residues. Germline CDR1 is SGHTA and CDR2 is FQGNSA. With V trimmed by 4 bases and J by 8 bases, 8 bases remained unmatched. CDR3 residues: CASSYGDREGEKLFF. The CDR3 DNA is TGTGCCAGCAGCTACGGGGACAGGGAAGGGGAAAAACTGTTTTTT.

This clonotype was seen repeatedly, ten times or more. The J gene is TRBJ1-2, the V gene TRBV4-3, with no clear D. V was clipped by 3 bases and J by 0 bases, with 8 bases between them. The CDR3 loop spans 14 amino acids. Germline values: CDR1 LGHNA, CDR2 YSLEER. This CDR3 reads CASSQLTANYGYTF. The CDR3 region has the DNA TGCGCCAGCAGCCAGTTGACGGCTAACTATGGCTACACCTTC.

In this sample, this clonotype turned up many times. The rearrangement links TRBV3-1 to TRBJ2-5; D is uncertain. V lost 0 bases and J lost 5, with 4 bases in between. Germline CDR1 LGHDT, CDR2 YNNKEL (reference sequence). There are 12 residues in the CDR3. CDR3 amino acids: CASSQDWETQYF. In nucleotides, the CDR3 is TGTGCCAGCAGCCAAGATTGGGAGACCCAGTACTTC.

This clonotype was detected many times. This chain uses TRBV5-1 with TRBJ1-1; D is unresolved. The CDR3 sequence is 15 residues long. From germline, CDR1 is SGHRS and CDR2 YFSETQ. V lost 0 bases and J 1 base, leaving 10 bases between the germline ends. The CDR3 coding sequence is TGCGCCAGCAGCTTGGCTGTACGGAGGAACACTGAAGCTTTCTTT. Its translation is CASSLAVRRNTEAFF.

V and J are TRBV29-1 and TRBJ2-2; no reliable D call. V was cut by 4 bases and J by 4 bases, with 10 bases left in between. This CDR3 region has 13 residues. From germline, CDR1 is SQVTM and CDR2 ANQGSEA. The CDR3 is CSVVLGVTGELFF. CDR3 bases: TGCAGCGTTGTGCTTGGGGTCACCGGGGAGCTGTTTTTT.

There are many counts of this clonotype. The genes are TRBV7-9 and TRBJ2-1; D unclear. The CDR3 totals 14 residues. Between the trimmed V and J ends, which lost 5 bases and 2 bases, there was a span of 10 bases. Germline V gene sequence: CDR1 SEHNR, CDR2 FQNEAQ (reference sequence). The CDR3 region has the DNA TGTGCCAGCAGCCCAGTAACGGCCTACAATGAGCAGTTCTTC. Translation gives CASSPVTAYNEQFF.

This clonotype was recorded many times. CDR3 DNA: TGTGCCAGCAGCTTATGGTCAGGGGGCGGTCAGCCCCAGCATTTT. Encoded protein: CASSLWSGGGQPQHF. This chain joins TRBV7-2 and TRBJ1-5; 8 nucleotides line up with TRBD1. Germline V gene data show CDR1 as SGHTA and CDR2 as FQGNSA. The CDR3 totals 15 residues. The V gene end was trimmed by 2 bases and the J gene end by 6 bases; junction bases not matched to a gene: 6.

This clonotype was seen at least ten times. The rearrangement uses TRBV27 and TRBJ1-4; unclear D gene. Trimming pared 5 bases from V and 6 bases from J, leaving 13 bases between. The CDR3 runs 14 residues. Germline assignment: CDR1 MNHEY and CDR2 SMNVEV (reference sequence). The CDR3 spells CASSPYQPDEKLFF. As DNA, the CDR3 is TGTGCCAGCAGTCCCTATCAACCCGATGAAAAACTGTTTTTT.

This clonotype was picked up many times. The chain combines TRBV4-1 with TRBJ2-1; 7 bases line up with TRBD2. The germline gives CDR1 MGHRA, CDR2 YSYEKL. CDR3 length: 16 amino acids. Unmatched junction bases numbered 13, after V lost 4 bases and J lost 7 bases. The DNA of the CDR3 is TGCGCCAGCAGCCCTGATGGAGGGCTAGCGGTAAATGAGCAGTTCTTC. Protein sequence: CASSPDGGLAVNEQFF.

This clonotype came up many times. The CDR3 protein is CASSLGGRAGDEQFF. The CDR3 DNA sequence: TGCGCCAGCAGCTTGGGCGGGAGGGCCGGTGATGAGCAGTTCTTC. The chain has TRBV5-1 and TRBJ2-1; 9 positions agree with TRBD2. CDR1 and CDR2 from the germline V gene are SGHRS and YFSETQ. V gave up 0 bases and J gave up 8 bases; unmatched junction bases: 6. The CDR3 is made up of 15 amino acids. The complete variable domain, with remaining parts taken from reference TRBV5-1 and TRBJ2-1, reads KAGVTQTPRYLIKTRGQQVTLSCSPISGHRSVSWYQQTPGQGLQFLFEYFSETQRNKGNFPGRFSGRQFSNSRSEMNVSTLELGDSALYLCASSLGGRAGDEQFFGPGTRLTVL.

This clonotype came up many times. V usage is TRBV6-5 and J usage is TRBJ1-1; no clear D gene. The CDR3 extends over 14 amino acids. Trimming left V 2 bases short and J 0 bases short, with 7 bases between. In germline, CDR1 is MNHEY, CDR2 SVGAGI. In DNA form, the CDR3 reads TGTGCCAGCAGTTACCTGAATATGAACACTGAAGCTTTCTTT. Its translation: CASSYLNMNTEAFF.

This clonotype was found many times. The V and J genes are TRBV6-2 or TRBV6-3 and TRBJ1-1; tentative D call: TRBD1 (6 bases). The CDR3 is made up of 17 amino acids. Trimming removed 2 bases at V and 1 base at J, with 17 bases between. CDR1 is MNHEY, CDR2 SVGEGT, per germline. CDR3 nucleotide sequence: TGTGCCAGCAGTTACAATTCCAGGGGCAGAGGGAACACTGAAGCTTTCTTT. This sequence encodes CASSYNSRGRGNTEAFF.

This clonotype was detected ten times or more. This chain joins TRBV7-2 and TRBJ1-1; the D is unclear. The CDR3 extends over 13 amino acids. Germline V gives CDR1 SGHTA, CDR2 FQGNSA. Trimming removed 5 bases at V and 2 bases at J, with 9 bases between. The CDR3 DNA sequence: TGTGCCAGCAGCCGTGGGGAAAACACTGAAGCTTTCTTT. Translation: CASSRGENTEAFF.

In its sample, this clonotype was seen many times. This rearrangement joins TRBV10-3 to TRBJ1-1; 11 bases line up with TRBD1. J was trimmed by 4 bases and V by 6 bases; bases with no gene match: 10. The CDR3 contains 16 residues. Germline V lookup: CDR1 ENHRY, CDR2 SYGVKD. The CDR3 DNA reads TGTGCCATCAGATGGACAGGGGGCGCGGGCGGCACTGAAGCTTTCTTT. This encodes CAIRWTGGAGGTEAFF.

Details on this clonotype: The junction does not match germline at one end; this may be a read error. The chain is built from TRBV7-8 and TRBJ1-6, with 7 nucleotides matching TRBD1. Germline CDR1 reads SGHVS; CDR2 reads FQNEAQ. This CDR3 is 14 amino acids long. CDR3 loop: CVSRRGQLNSPLHF. The DNA of the CDR3 is TGTGTCAGCAGACGGGGACAGCTTAATTCACCCCTCCACTTT.

In its sample, this clonotype was seen many times. V gene TRBV12-3 or TRBV12-4 combines with J gene TRBJ2-3; 8 bases agree with TRBD1. J lost 4 bases, V lost 6 bases, and 9 bases had no gene match. This CDR3 spans 15 amino acids. In DNA form, the CDR3 reads TGTGCCAGCAGCAGGACAGGGATTATTGCAGATACGCAGTATTTT. Its protein is CASSRTGIIADTQYF.

This clonotype was seen more than once but under ten times. The chain has TRBV6-1 and TRBJ1-1; D call uncertain. V was pared by 7 bases and J by 3 bases, with 6 bases between. The germline CDR1 and CDR2 sequences are MNHNS and SASEGT. There are 11 residues in the CDR3. The CDR3 coding sequence is TGTGCCAGCACCAGGCACACTGAAGCTTTCTTT. Encoded protein: CASTRHTEAFF.

The chain is built from TRBV4-3 and TRBJ2-5; 8 bases agree with TRBD2. J was trimmed by 1 base and V by 4 bases; bases with no gene match: 5. Germline CDR1 LGHNA, CDR2 YSLEER. The CDR3 sequence is 15 residues long. The CDR3: CASSLSAGAQETQYF. CDR3 bases: TGCGCCAGCAGCCTTTCAGCGGGGGCCCAAGAGACCCAGTACTTC.

This clonotype has ten or more counts. V and J are TRBV10-3 and TRBJ1-2, with a possible D match to TRBD1 (5 bases). From germline, CDR1 is ENHRY and CDR2 SYGVKD. The CDR3 length is 13 residues. V lost 9 bases, J lost 0 bases, and 11 bases lay in between. As DNA, the CDR3 is TGTGCCATACGACAGAGCGCTAACTATGGCTACACCTTC. Protein sequence: CAIRQSANYGYTF.

At least ten counts were recorded for this clonotype. The chain has TRBV20-1 and TRBJ1-6; 8 bases map to TRBD1. This CDR3 has 14 amino acids. V was clipped by 5 bases and J by 8 bases; unmatched bases: 8. CDR1 DFQATT and CDR2 SNEGSKA come from the germline V gene (reference sequence). The CDR3 nucleotides are TGCAGTGCTCTGAGGACAGGGAGGGATTCACCCCTCCACTTT. As protein: CSALRTGRDSPLHF.

This clonotype appeared many times. The genes are TRBV5-1 and TRBJ2-5; D not resolved. The germline V and J ends were trimmed by 7 bases and 2 bases, with 21 bases remaining between them. The CDR3 sequence is 16 residues long. Germline values: CDR1 SGHRS, CDR2 YFSETQ. The CDR3 DNA sequence: TGCGCCAGCCGACTTTCGTCCTGGCAGAGGCAAGAGACCCAGTACTTC. Amino acids: CASRLSSWQRQETQYF.